A selection of T cell receptor beta chains follows, all from one sample in a study of blood T cells in healthy people across ages. TCRdb re-derived calls from the 5' RACE reads in MiXCR, one entry per CDR3 protein. The table has more than 550,000 distinct CDR3 sequences, about a fifth seen once. Material: blood. Receptors were obtained from an older man in good health. The CDR3 runs from the conserved cysteine through the conserved F or W. The D gene is left open where the match is weak. A clone size is listed for some rows: how often the clone was seen (once, few, many), or a class if it is expanded.

j_gene	d_gene	v_gene	abundance	CDR3nt	CDR3aa
TRBJ2-1	TRBD2	TRBV7-8	.	TGTGCCAGCAGCAGAACTAGCGGGAGGGCCGGGGATGAGCAGTTCTTC	CASSRTSGRAGDEQFF
TRBJ2-7	.	TRBV20-1	.	TGCAGTGCTAGAGTTGGGGGCCTCTCCTACGAGCAGTACTTC	CSARVGGLSYEQYF
TRBJ2-1	.	TRBV6-5	few	TGTGCCAGCAGTTACTCACGGAGCTCCTACAATGAGCAGTTCTTC	CASSYSRSSYNEQFF
TRBJ2-1	.	TRBV18	.	TGTGCCAACGGGGCTAACTTCAATGAGCAGTTCTTC	CANGANFNEQFF
TRBJ1-5	.	TRBV19	.	TGTGCCAGTAGTACAATCACAGCGGGGGGCAATCAGCCCCAGCATTTT	CASSTITAGGNQPQHF
TRBJ1-4	TRBD1	TRBV27	.	TGTGCCAGCTCGGACAGGGGCCCGGGTGAAAAACTGTTTTTT	CASSDRGPGEKLFF
TRBJ2-7	TRBD1	TRBV7-6	many	TGTGCCAGCAGCCGGGACAGCTACTACGAGCAGTACTTC	CASSRDSYYEQYF
TRBJ1-2	TRBD1	TRBV12-3/TRBV12-4	few	TGTGCCAGCAGTACTAGACAGGGGCTCTATGGCTACACCTTC	CASSTRQGLYGYTF
TRBJ2-5	.	TRBV21-1	few	TGTGCCAGCAGCAAAGTACCTAGCGGCCAAGAGACCCAGTACTTC	CASSKVPSGQETQYF
TRBJ2-4	.	TRBV20-1	few	TGCAGCCTACGGGCAGTTGGCACCAAAAACATTCAGTACTTC	CSLRAVGTKNIQYF
TRBJ2-4	.	TRBV6-2/TRBV6-3	.	TGTGCCAGCAGTCCACAGGGCTATATTCAGTACTTC	CASSPQGYIQYF
TRBJ1-2	TRBD1	TRBV12-3/TRBV12-4	.	TGTGCCAGCAGGTTGGCCGGGACAGAGTATGGCTACACCTTC	CASRLAGTEYGYTF
TRBJ1-2	TRBD1	TRBV20-1	.	TGCAGTGCTAGGAAGGACAGGGGGCCCGAGACCTATGGCTACACCTTC	CSARKDRGPETYGYTF
TRBJ2-2	.	TRBV7-9	.	TGTGCCAGCAGCTACAGCAGGGCGGGGACCGGGGAGCTGTTTTTT	CASSYSRAGTGELFF
TRBJ1-4	.	TRBV7-8	.	TGTGCCAGCAGCTTTGGGACGACTAGGGGCGAACAACTGTTTTTT	CASSFGTTRGEQLFF
TRBJ1-2	TRBD1	TRBV3-1	.	TGTGCCAGCAGCCTGCGACAGGGCGAGGGCTACACCTTC	CASSLRQGEGYTF
TRBJ1-4	.	TRBV15	.	TGTGCCACCAGCAGGCCCTCCGTGACGGAAAAACTGTTTTTT	CATSRPSVTEKLFF
TRBJ2-1	TRBD2	TRBV7-2	few	TGTGCCAGCGCTAAGACCGGGGGAGCGGGGGTCAATGAGCAGTTCTTC	CASAKTGGAGVNEQFF
TRBJ1-5	.	TRBV2	few	TGTGCCAGCAGGGTCGCGAGGAGGCAGCCCCAGCATTTT	CASRVARRQPQHF
TRBJ2-3	.	TRBV5-1	few	TGCGCCAGCAGCTTGGTGAGGAACAGGCCAACCGGGGATACGCAGTATTTT	CASSLVRNRPTGDTQYF
TRBJ1-1	.	TRBV20-1	few	TGCAGTGCTAGAGATGAGGGCTTAGTAGGCAGAGAAGCTTTCTTT	CSARDEGLVGREAFF
TRBJ2-1	TRBD1	TRBV28	once	TGTGCCAGCAGCTCGGGCCAGGGGGCGCTGAGAGGTGAGCAGTTCTTC	CASSSGQGALRGEQFF
TRBJ2-1	TRBD2	TRBV20-1	.	TGCAGTGCTAGAGTCTGGGCTAGCGGGAGGAGGCATGAGCAGTTCTTC	CSARVWASGRRHEQFF
TRBJ1-2	.	TRBV20-1	few	TGCAGTGCTAGAGTGCACCACTCCGGCGGCTACACCTTC	CSARVHHSGGYTF
TRBJ2-1	.	TRBV4-2	.	TGTGCCAGCAGCCAAACCGGGACTGGGCGTTACAATGAGCAGTTCTTC	CASSQTGTGRYNEQFF
TRBJ2-1	.	TRBV20-1	.	TGCAGTGCTAGAAATGCGGCCGGGACGCCTTTGTACAATGAGCAGTTCTTC	CSARNAAGTPLYNEQFF
TRBJ2-5	TRBD2	TRBV20-1	.	TGCAGTGCTGAGCGGGGGGGAATACAAGAGACCCAGTACTTC	CSAERGGIQETQYF
TRBJ2-3	TRBD1	TRBV9	.	TGTGCCAGCGGCGTTTCCGGGACAGGGAATACAGATACGCAGTATTTT	CASGVSGTGNTDTQYF
TRBJ2-3	.	TRBV7-2	once	TGTGCCAGCAGCTTATCCCATATGGCAGATACGCAGTATTTT	CASSLSHMADTQYF
TRBJ2-3	.	TRBV11-3	.	TGTGCCAGCAGCTTAGATGAATGGAATACGCAGTATTTT	CASSLDEWNTQYF
TRBJ1-5	TRBD1	TRBV12-3/TRBV12-4	.	TGTGCCAGCAGGATGACAGGGGGCAGAAGCAATCAGCCCCAGCATTTT	CASRMTGGRSNQPQHF
TRBJ2-3	.	TRBV5-1	few	TGCGCCAGCATCAATCGAGGAAGAGGTCCAGATACGCAGTATTTT	CASINRGRGPDTQYF
TRBJ1-3	.	TRBV6-1	.	TGTGCCAGCAGTGGGATTCGGTTGAAACAGAGACCTGGCACCATATATTTT	CASSGIRLKQRPGTIYF
TRBJ1-4	.	TRBV20-1	.	TGCAGTGCTATCGAAGCCGAAAAACTGTTTTTT	CSAIEAEKLFF
TRBJ1-4	TRBD1	TRBV7-2	.	TGTGCCAGCAGCCTTCTGACAGGGGGATATGAAAAACTGTTTTTT	CASSLLTGGYEKLFF
TRBJ2-5	TRBD2	TRBV14	many	TGTGCCAGCAGCCAAGCAACGGGGGGAGCGACCCAGTACTTC	CASSQATGGATQYF
TRBJ1-1	.	TRBV29-1	.	TGCAGCGTAGGACAGACAGAAGCTTTCTTT	CSVGQTEAFF
TRBJ2-7	.	TRBV10-3	once	TGTGCCATCAGGGAGGACAACTACGAGCAGTACTTC	CAIREDNYEQYF
TRBJ2-7	TRBD1	TRBV7-8	once	TGTGCCAGCAGCGCTTCAGGGGGCGCCTCCTACGAGCAGTACTTC	CASSASGGASYEQYF
TRBJ2-7	.	TRBV14	few	TGTGCCGGCAGTCCTGGGGTGACCTGGGAGCAGTACTTC	CAGSPGVTWEQYF